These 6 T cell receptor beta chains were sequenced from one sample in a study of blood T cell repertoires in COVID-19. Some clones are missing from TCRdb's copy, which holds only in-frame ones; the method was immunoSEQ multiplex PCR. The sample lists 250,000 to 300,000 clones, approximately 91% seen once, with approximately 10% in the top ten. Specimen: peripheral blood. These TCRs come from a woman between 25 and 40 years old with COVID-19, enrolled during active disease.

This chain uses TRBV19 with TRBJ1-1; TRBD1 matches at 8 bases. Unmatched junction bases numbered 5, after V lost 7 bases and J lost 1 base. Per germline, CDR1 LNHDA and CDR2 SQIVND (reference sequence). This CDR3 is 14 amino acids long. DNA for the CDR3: TGTGCCAGTACTCCAGGGGGCGCGAACACTGAAGCTTTCTTT. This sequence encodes CASTPGGANTEAFF.

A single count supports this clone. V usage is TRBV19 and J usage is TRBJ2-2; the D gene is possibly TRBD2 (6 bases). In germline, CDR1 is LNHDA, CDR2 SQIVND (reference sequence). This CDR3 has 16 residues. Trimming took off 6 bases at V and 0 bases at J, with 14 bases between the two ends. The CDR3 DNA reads TGTGCCAGTAGGGGTTGGGGGGAACCGAACACCGGGGAGCTGTTTTTT. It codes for CASRGWGEPNTGELFF.

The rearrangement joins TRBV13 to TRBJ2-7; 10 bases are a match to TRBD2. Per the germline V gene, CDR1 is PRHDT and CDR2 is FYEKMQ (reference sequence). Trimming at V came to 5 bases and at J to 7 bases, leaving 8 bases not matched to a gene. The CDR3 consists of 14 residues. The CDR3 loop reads CASSLRVAGGEQYF. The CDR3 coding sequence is TGTGCCAGCAGCCTCCGTGTAGCGGGAGGTGAGCAGTACTTC.

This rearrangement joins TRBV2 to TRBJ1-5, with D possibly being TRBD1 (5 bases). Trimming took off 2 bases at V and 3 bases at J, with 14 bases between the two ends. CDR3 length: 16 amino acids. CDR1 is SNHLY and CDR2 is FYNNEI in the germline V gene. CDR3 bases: TGTGCCAGCAGTGAAAGGTCAGGGCTCATCAATCAGCCCCAGCATTTT. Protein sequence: CASSERSGLINQPQHF.

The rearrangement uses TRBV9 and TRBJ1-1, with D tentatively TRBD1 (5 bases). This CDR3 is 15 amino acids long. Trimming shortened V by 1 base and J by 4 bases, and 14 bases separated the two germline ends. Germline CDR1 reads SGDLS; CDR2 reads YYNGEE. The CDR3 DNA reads TGTGCCAGCAGCGTAAAGGGGCTACGGATCACTGAAGCTTTCTTT. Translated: CASSVKGLRITEAFF.

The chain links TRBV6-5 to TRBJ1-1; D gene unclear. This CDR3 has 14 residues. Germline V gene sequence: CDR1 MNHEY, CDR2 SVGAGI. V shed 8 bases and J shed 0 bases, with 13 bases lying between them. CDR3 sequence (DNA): TGTGCCAGCGAATCTACTACCCTGAACACTGAAGCTTTCTTT. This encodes CASESTTLNTEAFF.